These 10 T cell receptor beta chains originate from one sample sequenced in a study of regulatory T cells in long-lasting Graves disease. Specified time point: persistent/refractory GD, antithyroid drugs over 5 years with positive TRAb. PBMCs provided the RNA from which the TCR library was made. Relying on iRepertoire HTBI primers and Arm-PCR of CDR3 regions, the team built TCR beta libraries. One entry per CDR3 protein results from TCRdb running MiXCR on the multiplex PCR reads. The table has 350,000 to 450,000 distinct CDR3 sequences, less than 25% seen once. The sequences come from peripheral blood mononuclear cells (PBMCs), collected when the disease was refractory, from a patient treated with antithyroid drugs. The receptors here all came from a female donor with Graves disease.

This clonotype was seen repeatedly, ten times or more. The chain combines TRBV6-1 with TRBJ2-5; D possibly corresponds to TRBD2 (8 bases). V lost 6 bases and J 5 bases, leaving 19 bases between the germline ends. Germline V CDR1 and CDR2: MNHNS, SASEGT. The CDR3 has 15 amino acids. This CDR3 reads CASRTTGTGGETQYF. The CDR3 DNA reads TGTGCCAGCAGAACGACAGGGACGGGGGGGGAGACCCAGTACTTC.

This clonotype was counted once. The chain employs TRBV7-9 and TRBJ2-1; 7 bases align to TRBD1. With 1 base clipped from V and 9 bases from J, the junction kept 6 bases outside the gene matches. Germline values: CDR1 SEHNR, CDR2 FQNEAQ (reference sequence). The CDR3 covers 14 residues. The chain's CDR3 is CASSLDATGAEQFF. DNA of the CDR3: TGTGCCAGCAGCTTAGACGCTACAGGGGCTGAGCAGTTCTTC.

There are many counts of this clonotype. The chain combines TRBV2 with TRBJ2-5, with TRBD1 as a possible D gene (6 bases). Germline V gene data show CDR1 as SNHLY and CDR2 as FYNNEI. This CDR3 contains 13 residues. Trimming removed 3 bases at V and 7 bases at J, with 12 bases between. The CDR3 nucleotides are TGTGCCAGCAGTGACGACAGGATCGGGACCCAGTACTTC. Translation gives CASSDDRIGTQYF. The entire variable domain, with the rest obtained from reference TRBV2 and TRBJ2-5, is as follows: EPEVTQTPSHQVTQMGQEVILRCVPISNHLYFYWYRQILGQKVEFLVSFYNNEISEKSEIFDDQFSVERPDGSNFTLKIRSTKLEDSAMYFCASSDDRIGTQYFGPGTRLLVL.

Ten or more counts support this clonotype. The V call is TRBV6-2 or TRBV6-3, the J call TRBJ1-4, with TRBD1 matching over 8 bases. Trimming at V came to 5 bases and at J to 7 bases, leaving 9 bases not matched to a gene. The CDR3 contains 15 residues. Looked up from germline, CDR1 is MNHEY and CDR2 is SVGEGT. The CDR3: CASSEGQGVGEKLFF. The CDR3 nucleotides are TGTGCCAGCAGTGAAGGACAGGGAGTCGGTGAAAAACTGTTTTTT.

This chain uses TRBV7-2 with TRBJ2-1; 9 bases fit TRBD2. CDR3 length: 14 amino acids. The junction had 3 bases not matched to a gene; V was cut back by 5 bases and J by 4 bases. Per germline, CDR1 SGHTA and CDR2 FQGNSA. The CDR3 DNA reads as TGTGCCAGCAGCCTGACTAGCGGATACAATGAGCAGTTCTTC. It yields the protein CASSLTSGYNEQFF.

This clonotype was picked up many times. The chain uses TRBV2 and TRBJ2-7; 7 nucleotides align to TRBD2. After removal of 1 base from V and 11 bases from J, the junction contained 5 bases not matched to a gene. Germline V CDR1 and CDR2: SNHLY, FYNNEI. There are 12 residues in the CDR3. The CDR3 nucleotides read TGTGCCAGCAGTGAAGGTGTGGGAGGGGAGTACTTC. As protein: CASSEGVGGEYF.

This clonotype came up many times. The chain combines TRBV13 with TRBJ2-7; the match to TRBD1 covers 8 bases. This CDR3 has 15 amino acids. Trimming removed 4 bases from V and 5 bases from J; junction bases left unmatched: 10. CDR1 PRHDT and CDR2 FYEKMQ come from the germline V gene (reference sequence). The CDR3 reads CASSSPSTGVHEQYF. As DNA, the CDR3 is TGTGCCAGCAGCTCCCCTTCGACAGGGGTCCACGAGCAGTACTTC.

This clonotype was found many times. This sequence joins TRBV2 and TRBJ1-1; D gene unclear. The CDR3 length is 15 residues. V was trimmed by 3 bases and J by 2 bases, leaving 13 bases between them. Germline V gene data show CDR1 as SNHLY and CDR2 as FYNNEI. CDR3 sequence: CASSDIPTVNTEAFF. The DNA of the CDR3 is TGTGCCAGCAGTGACATCCCTACAGTAAACACTGAAGCTTTCTTT.

The chain carries TRBV20-1 and TRBJ1-2; the match to TRBD1 covers 8 bases. CDR1 is DFQATT and CDR2 is SNEGSKA in the germline V gene (reference sequence). V lost 5 bases to trimming and J lost 4 bases; unmatched junction nucleotides: 9. The CDR3 extends over 14 amino acids. DNA for the CDR3: TGCAGTGCTCTACTGACAGGGGACGGCTATGGCTACACCTTC. It specifies CSALLTGDGYGYTF.

This clonotype was observed a handful of times. At one of its ends the junction is not consistent with the germline gene, which may arise from a read error. The chain carries TRBV7-9 and TRBJ2-5; 8 nucleotides match TRBD2. Germline loops: CDR1 SEHNR, CDR2 FQNEAQ (reference sequence). The CDR3 totals 14 residues. The CDR3 loop reads CASSLAGRPETQYF. CDR3 bases: TGTGCCAGCAGTTTAGCGGGACGCCCAGAGACCCAGTACTTC.